The 30 T cell receptor beta chains below come from one sample, sequenced in a study of CD8+ T cells in alopecia areata. The sequencing template was cDNA reverse transcribed from extracted RNA. Sequencing used immunoSEQ multiplex PCR; TCRdb keeps in-frame clones, though not all of them. The table lists 95,000 to 150,000 clones, 40% to 55% of them singletons, with roughly a tenth in the top ten. Sample: NKG2D-low CD8+ T cells sorted from blood. The receptor source for this set is a human donor with alopecia areata.

This clone was seen only a few times. The chain joins TRBV29-1 to TRBJ1-2, with 7 bases identical to TRBD1. V gave up 3 bases and J gave up 6 bases; unmatched junction bases: 4. The CDR3 contains 12 residues. Germline V gene lookup returns CDR1 SQVTM and CDR2 ANQGSEA. Written as DNA, the CDR3 is TGCAGCGTTGATGAGGGGGCCCATGGCTACACCTTC. This gives the protein CSVDEGAHGYTF.

This clone appeared a single time. The chain employs TRBV30 and TRBJ1-1; 7 bases align to TRBD1. The V gene end was trimmed by 3 bases and the J gene end by 6 bases; junction bases not matched to a gene: 1. The germline gives CDR1 GTSNPN, CDR2 SVGIG (reference sequence). The CDR3 has 11 residues. CDR3 nucleotide sequence: TGTGCCTGGAGGGACAGGCCTGAAGCTTTCTTT. It encodes CAWRDRPEAFF.

J is TRBJ1-6 and V is TRBV28; D gene ambiguous. Germline V gene lookup returns CDR1 MDHEN and CDR2 SYDVKM. Deletions cut 6 bases from V and 8 bases from J, with 8 bases between. The CDR3 sequence is 12 residues long. The CDR3 bases are TGTGCCAGCAGCCCGCGGGATTCACCCCTCCACTTT. This translates into CASSPRDSPLHF.

This chain joins TRBV27 and TRBJ1-1; no definite D call. The CDR3 spans 11 residues. V was pared by 7 bases and J by 1 base, with 4 bases between. Germline V CDR1 and CDR2: MNHEY, SMNVEV (reference sequence). The CDR3 nucleotides are TGTGCCAGCATGTGGAACACTGAAGCTTTCTTT. Protein: CASMWNTEAFF.

The chain combines TRBV14 with TRBJ2-7; D gene uncertain. V dropped 4 bases and J dropped 3 bases, with 10 bases sitting between them. The CDR3 length is 13 residues. CDR1 is SGHDN and CDR2 is FVKESK in the germline V gene. In DNA form, the CDR3 reads TGTGCCAGCAGCCGCTACGGTCTCTACGAGCAGTACTTC. Residues: CASSRYGLYEQYF. The complete variable domain, with remaining parts taken from reference TRBV14 and TRBJ2-7, reads EAGVTQFPSHSVIEKGQTVTLRCDPISGHDNLYWYRRVMGKEIKFLLHFVKESKQDESGMPNNRFLAERTGGTYSTLKVQPAELEDSGVYFCASSRYGLYEQYFGPGTRLTVT.

Only one count was recorded for this clone. The chain combines TRBV27 with TRBJ2-1; D remains ambiguous. V lost 6 bases and J 5 bases, leaving 8 bases between the germline ends. CDR3 length equals 12 residues. Germline V gene sequence: CDR1 MNHEY, CDR2 SMNVEV (reference sequence). The CDR3: CASSDVHNEQFF. In DNA form, the CDR3 reads TGTGCCAGCAGCGACGTGCACAATGAGCAGTTCTTC.

For this clone: Within the sample, other DNA sequences also encode this same CDR3. The chain is built from TRBV29-1 and TRBJ1-1; no clear D gene. This CDR3 is built from 10 residues. Trimming shortened V by 6 bases and J by 2 bases, and 4 bases separated the two germline ends. The germline gives CDR1 SQVTM, CDR2 ANQGSEA. In DNA form, the CDR3 reads TGCAGCGTAGCTAACACTGAAGCTTTCTTT. It codes for CSVANTEAFF.

The V and J genes are TRBV2 and TRBJ2-3; D might be TRBD2 (6 bases). Germline values: CDR1 SNHLY, CDR2 FYNNEI. The V end was cut by 8 bases, the J end by 6 bases, with 21 bases between. The length of the CDR3 is 15 residues. As DNA, the CDR3 is TGTGCCAGCCCTCCGGGACTCTTACCCATCGATACGCAGTATTTT. It specifies CASPPGLLPIDTQYF.

The chain recombines TRBV29-1 with TRBJ2-3; 13 bases fit TRBD2. The germline gives CDR1 SQVTM, CDR2 ANQGSEA. This CDR3 spans 15 amino acids. V shed 3 bases, J shed 6 bases, and the junction held 6 bases outside the gene matches. Here the CDR3 DNA reads TGCAGCGTTGAGACTAGCGGGAGGCGTGGGGATACGCAGTATTTT. Translating gives CSVETSGRRGDTQYF.

The chain employs TRBV4-2 and TRBJ2-3; 9 bases are a match to TRBD2. Germline-derived CDR1 and CDR2 are LGHNA and YNFKEQ. The CDR3 is 16 amino acids. V lost 1 base to trimming and J lost 2 bases; unmatched junction nucleotides: 4. CDR3 sequence reads: CASSQVAGGITDTQYF. The CDR3 region has the DNA TGTGCCAGCAGCCAAGTGGCGGGAGGGATCACAGATACGCAGTATTTT.

This clone was seen only a few times. The rearrangement joins TRBV23-1 to TRBJ2-7; TRBD1 matches 7 bases. Being an ORF, TRBV23-1 has a function that is uncertain. The length of the CDR3 is 18 residues. J was trimmed by 1 base and V by 9 bases; bases with no gene match: 21. Here the CDR3 DNA reads TGCGCCAGGAGACGAGTTGGGTCCCAGGGGGAGTTTTCCTACGAGCAGTACTTC. Its translation is CARRRVGSQGEFSYEQYF.

The genes are TRBV29-1 and TRBJ2-2, with D perhaps TRBD1 (5 bases). Looked up from germline, CDR1 is SQVTM and CDR2 is ANQGSEA. Between the trimmed V and J ends, which lost 0 bases and 3 bases, there was a span of 11 bases. The CDR3 is 15 amino acids. CDR3 residues: CSVEDQGADTGELFF. The CDR3 bases are TGCAGCGTTGAAGATCAAGGGGCGGACACCGGGGAGCTGTTTTTT.

The chain carries TRBV29-1 and TRBJ2-7; D might be TRBD1 (5 bases). V was clipped by 7 bases and J by 7 bases, with 20 bases between them. CDR1 is SQVTM and CDR2 is ANQGSEA in the germline V gene. This CDR3 spans 13 amino acids. CDR3: CSAEDSHLSEQYF. CDR3 nucleotide sequence: TGCAGCGCGGAAGACAGCCACTTGAGTGAGCAGTACTTC.

The chain uses TRBV6-1 and TRBJ2-7; 7 bases are a match to TRBD1. The germline V gene encodes CDR1 MNHNS and CDR2 SASEGT. Trimming took 7 bases from V and 5 from J; bases not matched to a gene: 11. This CDR3 is built from 14 residues. CDR3 residues: CASTETGTVDEQYF. The CDR3, as DNA: TGTGCCAGCACCGAGACAGGGACCGTCGACGAGCAGTACTTC.

This clone was seen once. The V gene is TRBV9, the J gene TRBJ2-1; D remains unclear. V gave up 1 base and J gave up 0 bases, with 8 bases separating them. Germline CDR1 SGDLS, CDR2 YYNGEE. The CDR3 length is 15 residues. The CDR3 is CASSVLPSSYNEQFF. The CDR3 nucleotides are TGTGCCAGCAGCGTACTCCCCAGCTCCTACAATGAGCAGTTCTTC.

This clone was detected only a few times. The rearrangement links TRBV29-1 to TRBJ1-2, with D perhaps matching TRBD1 (5 bases). The length of the CDR3 is 13 residues. V gave up 5 bases and J gave up 8 bases, with 18 bases separating them. Looked up from germline, CDR1 is SQVTM and CDR2 is ANQGSEA. The CDR3 protein is CSVPSRGESGYTF. The CDR3 DNA follows: TGCAGCGTTCCATCAAGGGGCGAGTCGGGCTACACCTTC.

The chain has TRBV2 and TRBJ2-1; D may correspond to TRBD1 or TRBD2 (5 bases each). CDR1 and CDR2 from the germline V gene are SNHLY and FYNNEI. The CDR3 is made up of 12 amino acids. Trimming stripped 6 bases from V and 8 bases from J, with 11 bases between. CDR3 amino acids: CASRRGADEQFF. CDR3 DNA sequence: TGTGCCAGCAGGAGAGGGGCGGATGAGCAGTTCTTC.

The chain is built from TRBV7-8 and TRBJ2-5, with 7 bases lining up with TRBD2. CDR1 is SGHVS, CDR2 FQNEAQ, per germline. J was trimmed by 4 bases and V by 9 bases; bases with no gene match: 8. The CDR3 loop spans 13 amino acids. The CDR3 region is CASTGGISETQYF. The DNA of the CDR3 is TGTGCCAGTACCGGGGGGATTTCAGAGACCCAGTACTTC.

This chain joins TRBV6-5 and TRBJ1-4; D is possibly TRBD1 (5 bases). Trimming shortened V by 5 bases and J by 8 bases, and 9 bases separated the two germline ends. The CDR3 runs to 12 residues. Germline CDR1 and CDR2: MNHEY and SVGAGI. CDR3 coding DNA: TGTGCCAGCAGTGCCGGGGACGAAAAACTGTTTTTT. Its protein is CASSAGDEKLFF.

A few counts support this clone. The rearrangement links TRBV29-1 to TRBJ2-4; D is perhaps TRBD1 (5 bases). The CDR3 is made up of 14 amino acids. The V gene's germline CDR1 is SQVTM and CDR2 ANQGSEA. V was clipped by 5 bases and J by 8 bases, with 19 bases between them. CDR3: CSVTPWGEGDIQYF. The CDR3, as DNA: TGCAGCGTTACCCCTTGGGGTGAAGGGGACATTCAGTACTTC.

The sample holds a few counts of this clone. The chain is built from TRBV6-4 and TRBJ1-5, with D uncertain. CDR3 length: 13 residues. The germline V gene encodes CDR1 MRHNA and CDR2 SNTAGT. The germline V and J ends were trimmed by 2 bases and 3 bases, with 5 bases remaining between them. DNA of the CDR3: TGTGCCAGCAGTGACGACAACAATCAGCCCCAGCATTTT. This encodes CASSDDNNQPQHF.

This clone showed up just a few times. This sequence joins TRBV7-9 and TRBJ1-2; D remains unclear. The ends were cut back, 1 base at V and 7 bases at J, with 4 bases in the middle. Per germline, CDR1 SEHNR and CDR2 FQNEAQ (reference sequence). The CDR3 extends over 11 amino acids. CDR3: CASSLGGGYTF. As DNA, the CDR3 is TGTGCCAGCAGCTTAGGTGGTGGCTACACCTTC.

The genes are TRBV29-1 and TRBJ1-2, with D unclear. The CDR3 is 10 amino acids. With 7 bases removed from V and 6 bases from J, the gap between germline ends came to 9 bases. CDR1 is SQVTM and CDR2 is ANQGSEA in the germline V gene. The DNA for the CDR3 is TGCAGCGGGTGGTCGGATGGCTACACCTTC. Residues: CSGWSDGYTF.

V gene TRBV9 combines with J gene TRBJ2-2; D is possibly TRBD1 (5 bases). The germline CDR1 and CDR2 sequences are SGDLS and YYNGEE. The CDR3 length is 13 residues. V lost 0 bases, J lost 7 bases, and 7 bases lay in between. This CDR3 reads CASSVVQGGELFF. DNA of the CDR3: TGTGCCAGCAGCGTAGTCCAGGGCGGGGAGCTGTTTTTT.

The CDR3, as DNA: TGTGCCAGCAGCTTAGTCACAGTCTCTGGAAACACCATATATTTT. It translates to CASSLVTVSGNTIYF. The genes are TRBV7-2 and TRBJ1-3; D not certain. Trimming cost V 1 base and J 0 bases, with 7 bases left between them. The CDR3 runs to 15 residues. Germline CDR1 is SGHTA and CDR2 is FQGNSA.

This clone was recorded once. Other DNA sequences from this sample encode an identical CDR3 as well. The rearrangement links TRBV25-1 to TRBJ2-3; D unclear. CDR3 length: 11 residues. The V and J ends lost 4 bases and 3 bases respectively, with 2 bases between them. Germline CDR1 reads MGHDK; CDR2 reads SYGVNS. CDR3 sequence reads: CASSVTDTQYF. CDR3 nucleotides: TGTGCCAGCAGTGTAACAGATACGCAGTATTTT.

The V gene is TRBV5-6, the J gene TRBJ2-4; D is unclear. Trimming removed 2 bases at V and 7 bases at J, with 13 bases between. Germline loops: CDR1 SGHDT, CDR2 YYEEEE. There are 14 residues in the CDR3. CDR3 protein: CASSFGSEVNIQYF. The CDR3 DNA follows: TGTGCCAGCAGCTTCGGGTCCGAAGTCAACATTCAGTACTTC.

The chain uses TRBV27 and TRBJ1-1; D gene unclear. The V gene's germline CDR1 is MNHEY and CDR2 SMNVEV (reference sequence). This CDR3 has 13 amino acids. The V end lost 5 bases, the J end lost 1 base, and 8 bases lay between the germline ends. This CDR3 reads CASSGRANTEAFF. In DNA form, the CDR3 reads TGTGCCAGCAGTGGCCGAGCGAACACTGAAGCTTTCTTT.

The chain has TRBV27 and TRBJ2-5, with D possibly matching TRBD1 (5 bases). Germline CDR1 and CDR2: MNHEY and SMNVEV (reference sequence). CDR3 length equals 11 residues. V lost 8 bases and J 7 bases, leaving 11 bases between the germline ends. The CDR3 bases are TGTGCCAGCTCGGACATCGGGACCCAGTACTTC. As protein: CASSDIGTQYF.

This chain joins TRBV29-1 and TRBJ1-2; a weak D match, TRBD1 (5 bases). Germline CDR1 and CDR2: SQVTM and ANQGSEA. The germline V and J ends were trimmed by 0 bases and 7 bases, with 30 bases remaining between them. CDR3 length: 19 amino acids. The CDR3 sequence: CSVEDLSGDETSGLSGYTF. The CDR3 coding sequence is TGCAGCGTTGAAGATCTTTCGGGGGATGAAACATCGGGATTATCTGGCTACACCTTC.